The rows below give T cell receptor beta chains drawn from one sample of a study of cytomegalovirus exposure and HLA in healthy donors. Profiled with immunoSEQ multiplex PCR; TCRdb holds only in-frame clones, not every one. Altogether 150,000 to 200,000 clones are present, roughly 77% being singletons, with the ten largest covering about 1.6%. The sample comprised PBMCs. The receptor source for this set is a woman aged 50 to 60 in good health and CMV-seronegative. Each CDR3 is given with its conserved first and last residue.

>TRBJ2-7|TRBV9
CASSVVPNPWEQYF
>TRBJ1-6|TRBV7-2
CASSLVGNSPLHF
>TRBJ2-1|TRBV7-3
CASSISGSSYNEQFF
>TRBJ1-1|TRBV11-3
CASSSDTGDAEAFF
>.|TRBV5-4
CASSSRTGWYEQYF
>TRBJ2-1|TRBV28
CASSPGGTRMHNEQFF
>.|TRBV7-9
CASSSGTGLLRVEQYF
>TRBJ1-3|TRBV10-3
CAISGDAGTPGNTIYF
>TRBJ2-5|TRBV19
CASSEAGRETQYF
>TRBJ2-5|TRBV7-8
CASSRSGPGGETQYF
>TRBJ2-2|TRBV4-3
CASSRREGRELFF
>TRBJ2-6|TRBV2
CASSEAGPADGANVLTF
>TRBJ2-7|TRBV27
CASSSRSEQYF
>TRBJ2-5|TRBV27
CASSPRTSSFQETQYF
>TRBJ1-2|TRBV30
CAWSVGTGGNYGYTF
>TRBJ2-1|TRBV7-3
CASSLAGGIYNEQFF
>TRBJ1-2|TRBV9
CASSVGTGGDYTF
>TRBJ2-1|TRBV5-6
CASSVTTGAGGYNEQFF
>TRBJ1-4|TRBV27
CASSPIRPPGEKLFF
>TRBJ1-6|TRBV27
CASSQDHPSNSPLHF
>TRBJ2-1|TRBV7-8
CASSLGGRGIGEQFF
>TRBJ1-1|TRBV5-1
CASRSGTGYSVGAFF